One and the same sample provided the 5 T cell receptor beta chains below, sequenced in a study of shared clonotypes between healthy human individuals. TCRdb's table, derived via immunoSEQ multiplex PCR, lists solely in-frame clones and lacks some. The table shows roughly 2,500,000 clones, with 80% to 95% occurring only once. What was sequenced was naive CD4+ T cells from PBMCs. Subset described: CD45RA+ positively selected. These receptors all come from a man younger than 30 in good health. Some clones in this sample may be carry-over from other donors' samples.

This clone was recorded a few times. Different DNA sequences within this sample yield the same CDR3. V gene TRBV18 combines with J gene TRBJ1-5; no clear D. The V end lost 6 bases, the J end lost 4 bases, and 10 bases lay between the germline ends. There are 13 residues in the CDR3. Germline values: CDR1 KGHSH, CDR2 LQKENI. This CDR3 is CASSPDINQPQHF. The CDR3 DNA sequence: TGTGCCAGCTCGCCCGACATAAATCAGCCCCAGCATTTT. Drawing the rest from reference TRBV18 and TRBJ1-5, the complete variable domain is NAGVMQNPRHLVRRRGQEARLRCSPMKGHSHVYWYRQLPEEGLKFMVYLQKENIIDESGMPKERFSAEFPKEGPSILRIQQVVRGDSAAYFCASSPDINQPQHFGDGTRLSIL.

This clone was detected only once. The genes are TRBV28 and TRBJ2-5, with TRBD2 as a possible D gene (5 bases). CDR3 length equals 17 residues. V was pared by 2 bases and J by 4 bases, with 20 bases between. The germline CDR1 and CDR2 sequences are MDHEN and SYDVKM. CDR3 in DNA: TGTGCCAGCAGTTTACCCCTAGCCTTTCCCCTCCGAGAGACCCAGTACTTC. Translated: CASSLPLAFPLRETQYF.

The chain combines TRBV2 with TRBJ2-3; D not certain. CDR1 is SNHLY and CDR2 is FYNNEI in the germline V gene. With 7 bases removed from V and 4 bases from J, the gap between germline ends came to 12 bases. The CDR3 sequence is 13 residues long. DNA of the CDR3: TGTGCCAGCATCCTTTCGATGCCAGATACGCAGTATTTT. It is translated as CASILSMPDTQYF.

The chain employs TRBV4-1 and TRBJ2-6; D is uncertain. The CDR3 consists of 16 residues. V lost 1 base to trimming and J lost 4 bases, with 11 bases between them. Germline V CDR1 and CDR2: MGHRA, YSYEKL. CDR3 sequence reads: CASSQVVRSGANVLTF. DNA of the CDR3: TGCGCCAGCAGCCAAGTCGTGCGTTCCGGGGCCAACGTCCTGACTTTC.

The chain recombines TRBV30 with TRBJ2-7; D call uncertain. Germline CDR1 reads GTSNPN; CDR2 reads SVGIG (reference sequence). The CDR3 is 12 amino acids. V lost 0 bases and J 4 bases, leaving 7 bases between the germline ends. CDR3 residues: CAWSVQSYEQYF. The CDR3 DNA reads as TGTGCCTGGAGTGTACAAAGTTACGAGCAGTACTTC.